Included here is one T cell receptor (beta chain) sequence, with context. The antigen is not known. A single base separates this from a much larger clone, so it may be a read error. Germline V lookup: CDR1 LGHDT, CDR2 YNNKEL (reference sequence). The CDR3 is 14 residues long. One entry per CDR3 protein results from TCRdb running MiXCR on the multiplex PCR reads. The sample shows about 300,000 distinct CDR3 sequences, under 35% of them seen only once. This sample stems from a study of breast tumors, draining lymph nodes, adjacent tissues. Study observations and caveats: Findings are consistent with lymph node origin and intratumoral expansion of most tumor T cells. Luminal-like breast cancer showed significantly greater tumor-nontumor repertoire similarity than basal-like breast cancer did. That most tumor T cells come from lymph nodes remained unproven.

Breast cancer patients provided tissue from their axillary draining lymph nodes. V gene TRBV3-1 combines with J gene TRBJ1-2; D might be TRBD1 (5 bases). The receptor comes from a female donor with breast cancer. Some clones in this sample may be carry-over from other donors' samples. The sequenced sample was axillary lymph node tissue. The CDR3 region has the DNA TGTGCCAGCAGCCAAGAAGGATTCCAGGGCGGCTACGCCTTC. This sequence encodes CASSQEGFQGGYAF. The full variable domain, its missing parts supplied by reference TRBV3-1 and TRBJ1-2, is DTAVSQTPKYLVTQMGNDKSIKCEQNLGHDTMYWYKQDSKKFLKIMFSYNNKELIINETVPNRFSPKSPDKAHLNLHINSLELGDSAVYFCASSQEGFQGGYAFGSGTRLTVV.